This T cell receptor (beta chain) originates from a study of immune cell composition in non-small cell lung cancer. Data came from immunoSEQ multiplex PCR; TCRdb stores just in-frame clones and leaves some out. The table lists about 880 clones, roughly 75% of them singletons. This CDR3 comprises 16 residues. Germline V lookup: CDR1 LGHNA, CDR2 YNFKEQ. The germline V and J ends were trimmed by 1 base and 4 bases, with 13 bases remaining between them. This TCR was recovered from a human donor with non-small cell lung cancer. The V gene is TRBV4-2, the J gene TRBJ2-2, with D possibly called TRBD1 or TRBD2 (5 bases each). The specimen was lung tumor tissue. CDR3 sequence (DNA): TGTGCCAGCAGCCAAGCGGCGACGGGGCGCACCGGGGAGCTGTTTTTT. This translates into CASSQAATGRTGELFF.